This T cell receptor beta chain was sequenced in a study of cytotoxic CD8 clonotypes in ibrutinib-treated CLL. About the study: Mean productive templates were 255,043; mean productive rearrangements were 94,082. Study-wide findings and caveats: The public clonotypes identified were infrequent and showed contraction or stability on treatment. Baseline clonality, above age-matched healthy donor levels, tracked circulating CD8+ T-cell counts. Clonality showed a rise at ibrutinib response that reversed toward baseline at progression.

Trimming took 0 bases from V and 3 from J, leaving 12 bases between them. The CDR3 length is 15 residues. CDR1 is MGHDK, CDR2 SYGVNS, per germline. This table comes from immunoSEQ multiplex PCR, and its TCRdb copy is limited to in-frame clones, with some not included. The repertoire consists of some 200,000 clones, with 75% to 80% occurring once and the leading ten covering 9.5% to 12%. Remarks on this clone: No antigen is known for it.

Source: PBMCs, taken after 12 months of ibrutinib treatment. The V gene is TRBV25-1, the J gene TRBJ2-7; D is possibly TRBD1 (5 bases). This receptor was identified in a human donor with chronic lymphocytic leukemia. The chain's CDR3 is CASSEYVGHIYEQYF. The CDR3 nucleotides are TGTGCCAGCAGTGAATATGTAGGACACATCTACGAGCAGTACTTC.